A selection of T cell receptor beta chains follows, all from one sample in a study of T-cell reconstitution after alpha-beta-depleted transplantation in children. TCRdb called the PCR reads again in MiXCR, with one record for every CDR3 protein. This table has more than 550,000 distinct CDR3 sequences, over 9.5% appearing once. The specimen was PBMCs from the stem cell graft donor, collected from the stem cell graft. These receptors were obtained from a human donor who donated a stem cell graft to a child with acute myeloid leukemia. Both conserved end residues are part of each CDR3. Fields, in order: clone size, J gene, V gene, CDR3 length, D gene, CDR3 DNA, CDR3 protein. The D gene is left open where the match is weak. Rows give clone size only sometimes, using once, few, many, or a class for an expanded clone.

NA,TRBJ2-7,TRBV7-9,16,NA,TGTGCCAGCAGCTCTACCGGGAGACGCATACTCTACGAGCAGTACTTC,CASSSTGRRILYEQYF
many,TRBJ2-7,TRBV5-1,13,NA,TGCGCCAGCAGCTTAGCAGGGTGGTACGAGCAGTACTTC,CASSLAGWYEQYF
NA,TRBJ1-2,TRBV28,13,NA,TGTGCCAGCAGCCGAACAACGCTCTATGGCTACACCTTC,CASSRTTLYGYTF
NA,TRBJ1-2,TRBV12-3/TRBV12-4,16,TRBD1,TGTGCCAGCACCCTACTGCAGGACAGGACCGGCTATGGCTACACCTTC,CASTLLQDRTGYGYTF
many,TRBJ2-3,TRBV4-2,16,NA,TGTGCCAGCAGCCAAGTACCGGGAGTTAGCACAGATACGCAGTATTTT,CASSQVPGVSTDTQYF
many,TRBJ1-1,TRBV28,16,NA,TGTGCCAGCAGGCTCCCCGATGGGGTAGGAAACACTGAAGCTTTCTTT,CASRLPDGVGNTEAFF
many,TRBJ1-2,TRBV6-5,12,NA,TGTGCCAGCGGGGGGAGAGACTATGGCTACACCTTC,CASGGRDYGYTF
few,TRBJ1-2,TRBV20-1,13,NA,TGCAGTGCTAGAGAACAGGGCCTCTATGGCTACACCTTC,CSAREQGLYGYTF
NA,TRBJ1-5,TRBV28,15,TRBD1,TGTGCCAGCAGCACAGGACAGGGTAGAAATCAGCCCCAGCATTTT,CASSTGQGRNQPQHF
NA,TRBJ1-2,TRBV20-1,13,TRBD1,TGCAGTGCTAGCCCCGAGGGGGCCTATGGCTACACCTTC,CSASPEGAYGYTF
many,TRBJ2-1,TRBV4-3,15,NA,TGCGCCAGCAGCCCCGCAAAGACTTCCTACAATGAGCAGTTCTTC,CASSPAKTSYNEQFF